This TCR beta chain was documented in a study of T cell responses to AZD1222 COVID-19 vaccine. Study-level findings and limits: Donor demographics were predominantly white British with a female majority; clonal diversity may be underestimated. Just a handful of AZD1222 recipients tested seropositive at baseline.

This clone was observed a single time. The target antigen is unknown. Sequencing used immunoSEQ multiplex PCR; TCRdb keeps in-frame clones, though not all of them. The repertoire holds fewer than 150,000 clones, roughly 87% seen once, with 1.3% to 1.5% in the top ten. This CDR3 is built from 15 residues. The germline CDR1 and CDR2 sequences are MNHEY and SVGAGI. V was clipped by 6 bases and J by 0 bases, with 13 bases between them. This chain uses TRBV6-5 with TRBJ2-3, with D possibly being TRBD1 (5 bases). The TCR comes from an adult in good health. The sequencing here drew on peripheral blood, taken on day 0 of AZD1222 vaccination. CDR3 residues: CASSQRGLSTDTQYF. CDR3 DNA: TGTGCCAGCAGCCAAAGGGGCCTAAGCACAGATACGCAGTATTTT.